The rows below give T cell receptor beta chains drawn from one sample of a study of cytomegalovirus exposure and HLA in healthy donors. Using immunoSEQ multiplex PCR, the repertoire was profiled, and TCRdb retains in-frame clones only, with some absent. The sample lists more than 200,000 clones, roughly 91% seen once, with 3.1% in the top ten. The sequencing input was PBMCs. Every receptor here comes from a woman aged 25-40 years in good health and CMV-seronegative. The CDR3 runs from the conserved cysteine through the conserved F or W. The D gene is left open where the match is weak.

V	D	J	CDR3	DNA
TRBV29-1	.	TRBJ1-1	CSVETSGEAFF	TGCAGCGTTGAAACCAGCGGAGAAGCTTTCTTT
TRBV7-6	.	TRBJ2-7	CASSHTEDEQYF	TGTGCCAGCAGCCACACAGAGGACGAGCAGTACTTC
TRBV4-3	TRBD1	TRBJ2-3	CASSQAGTGGSTQYF	TGCGCCAGCAGCCAAGCCGGGACAGGGGGTTCTACGCAGTATTTT
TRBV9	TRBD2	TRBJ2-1	CASSGTSMEGEQFF	TGTGCCAGCAGCGGGACTAGCATGGAGGGTGAGCAGTTCTTC
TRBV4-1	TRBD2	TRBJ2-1	CASSQDTLAGDVEQFF	TGCGCCAGCAGCCAAGATACACTAGCGGGAGACGTTGAGCAGTTCTTC
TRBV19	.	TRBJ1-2	CASSIDGRYGYTF	TGTGCCAGTAGTATAGATGGACGGTATGGCTACACCTTC
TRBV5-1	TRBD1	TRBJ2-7	CASSEGGTGPVYEQYF	TGCGCCAGCAGCGAGGGCGGGACAGGACCCGTCTACGAGCAGTACTTC
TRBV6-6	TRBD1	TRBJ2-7	CASSPPRDRLYEQYF	TGTGCCAGCAGCCCCCCCCGGGACAGGTTATACGAGCAGTACTTC
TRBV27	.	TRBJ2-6	CASSSGANVLTF	TGTGCCAGCAGTTCTGGGGCCAACGTCCTGACTTTC
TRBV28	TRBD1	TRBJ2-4	CASSFFAQDRGNIQYF	TGTGCCAGCAGTTTTTTTGCCCAAGACAGGGGAAACATTCAGTACTTC
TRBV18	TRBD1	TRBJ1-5	CASSPGTGGNQPQHF	TGTGCCAGCTCACCAGGGACAGGGGGCAATCAGCCCCAGCATTTT
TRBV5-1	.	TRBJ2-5	CASSLRGGYQETQYF	TGCGCCAGCAGCTTAAGAGGAGGGTACCAAGAGACCCAGTACTTC
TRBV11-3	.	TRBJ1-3	CASSFRGGGRSGNTIYF	TGTGCCAGCAGCTTTAGGGGCGGAGGCCGCTCTGGAAACACCATATATTTT
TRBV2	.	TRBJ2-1	CASSELFGPGVYNEQFF	.